This T cell receptor (beta chain) was identified during a study of response to subunit inactivated influenza vaccine. Whole-study results and caveats: It was suggested by the authors that few new T cells are recruited by each seasonal influenza vaccination.

TCRdb reprocessed the RT-PCR reads via MiXCR and lists one record per CDR3 protein. The data hold about 540,000 distinct CDR3 sequences, with under 25% observed a single time. Notes on this clonotype: Its antigen is still unknown.

The germline V gene has CDR1 SGHRS and CDR2 YFSETQ. The CDR3 is 15 residues long. Unmatched junction bases numbered 15, after V lost 5 bases and J lost 12 bases. These same data were also listed under a study on T cells expressing NK-cell markers. That work contributes: It was by 5'RACE template switching with UMIs that TCR beta cDNA was made. The study drew TCR beta repertoires from sorted CD3+CD56+NKG2C+, CD3+CD56+NKG2C- and CD3+CD56-NKG2C+ T cells. NKG2C+ dominant clonotype frequencies in about six donors were about 1.0-8% of CD8+ T cells. In a few donors, dominant clonotypes made up about 25-60.1% of CD3+CD56-NKG2C+ cells.

The sequence was obtained from a man aged 45-65 years who received an inactivated influenza vaccine. Sequenced material: CD4+ T cells sorted from PBMCs, taken less than 13 days after vaccination. This chain uses TRBV5-1 with TRBJ2-1; 9 positions agree with TRBD2. The CDR3 sequence is CASRERAGGPQVQFF. CDR3 nucleotide sequence: TGCGCCAGCAGAGAGAGGGCGGGGGGGCCACAGGTGCAGTTCTTC.